The 9 T cell receptor beta chains presented below share a single source sample, sequenced in a study of T cells in Graves' hyperthyroidism and ophthalmopathy. Amplified regions were TCR beta CDR3 sequences from RNA transcripts. First-round RT-PCR of the TCR CDR3 relied on the HTBI primer set. From the multiplex PCR reads, TCRdb called clonotypes with MiXCR, one entry per CDR3 protein. The table records approximately 370,000 distinct CDR3 sequences, roughly 17% of them present only once. Sequencing was carried out using blood. The source is a woman younger than 45 with Graves' hyperthyroidism that later progressed to Graves' ophthalmopathy.

This clonotype has at least ten counts. V gene TRBV7-9 combines with J gene TRBJ2-5; the D gene is possibly TRBD1 (6 bases). Germline V gene lookup returns CDR1 SEHNR and CDR2 FQNEAQ (reference sequence). Trimming shortened V by 5 bases and J by 3 bases, and 13 bases separated the two germline ends. The CDR3 length is 14 residues. The CDR3 DNA reads as TGTGCCAGCAGCACCGAGCGGACAGAAGAGACCCAGTACTTC. Protein sequence: CASSTERTEETQYF.

This clonotype was observed a handful of times. The chain links TRBV5-1 to TRBJ2-7; TRBD2 matches at 8 bases. Germline CDR1 SGHRS, CDR2 YFSETQ. CDR3 size: 16 residues. Trimming cost V 0 bases and J 6 bases; bases outside gene matches: 11. CDR3 region: CASSLEGGGLVFEQYF. As DNA, the CDR3 is TGCGCCAGCAGCTTGGAGGGGGGGGGACTAGTCTTCGAGCAGTACTTC.

This clonotype was observed many times. V is TRBV28 and J is TRBJ1-2; D is unclear. V shed 2 bases and J shed 4 bases, with 11 bases lying between them. Per the germline V gene, CDR1 is MDHEN and CDR2 is SYDVKM. CDR3 length: 14 amino acids. In DNA, the CDR3 is TGTGCCAGCAGTTTAATTGCGCATGCCTATGGCTACACCTTC. Translation: CASSLIAHAYGYTF.

This clonotype was recorded at least ten times. The genes are TRBV27 and TRBJ1-5, with 8 bases fitting TRBD1. Germline V gives CDR1 MNHEY, CDR2 SMNVEV (reference sequence). This CDR3 is built from 16 residues. V shed 7 bases, J shed 4 bases, and the junction held 12 bases outside the gene matches. The CDR3 here is CASKPLTGAGNQPQHF. Here the CDR3 DNA reads TGTGCCAGCAAACCCTTGACAGGGGCAGGTAATCAGCCCCAGCATTTT.

This clonotype was found a few times. The V call is TRBV6-5, the J call TRBJ2-1; 8 positions agree with TRBD1. V lost 2 bases and J lost 6; bases outside the gene matches: 6. The CDR3 spans 15 residues. Germline V lookup: CDR1 MNHEY, CDR2 SVGAGI. The CDR3, as DNA: TGTGCCAGCAGTTACGTCCAGGGGGCGTTCAATGAGCAGTTCTTC. Its protein is CASSYVQGAFNEQFF.

The V and J genes are TRBV12-3 or TRBV12-4 and TRBJ1-2; D uncertain. The CDR3 contains 13 residues. V lost 7 bases and J 4 bases, leaving 13 bases between the germline ends. The CDR3, as DNA: TGTGCCAGCACCGATAAACGGTTCTATGGCTACACCTTC. Its protein product is CASTDKRFYGYTF.

This clonotype was counted many times. The CDR3 is CASSKTGTEAFF. Written as DNA, the CDR3 is TGTGCCAGCAGCAAAACAGGGACTGAAGCTTTCTTT. This chain connects TRBV7-9 to TRBJ1-1, with D perhaps TRBD1 (6 bases). Trimming took 5 bases from V and 5 from J, leaving 9 bases between them. Germline V gives CDR1 SEHNR, CDR2 FQNEAQ (reference sequence). This CDR3 is built from 12 residues.

The chain uses TRBV3-1 and TRBJ2-7, with 9 positions matching TRBD2. CDR3 length: 14 amino acids. Germline CDR1 LGHDT, CDR2 YNNKEL (reference sequence). The V and J ends lost 5 bases and 6 bases, in that order; junction bases with no gene match: 8. CDR3 residues: CASSFQAGGAEQYF. Here the CDR3 DNA reads TGTGCCAGCAGCTTTCAGGCGGGAGGGGCCGAGCAGTACTTC.

At least ten counts were recorded for this clonotype. The chain combines TRBV28 with TRBJ2-5, with D maybe TRBD2 (7 bases). The CDR3 sequence is 13 residues long. Between the trimmed V and J ends, which lost 5 bases and 7 bases, there was a span of 14 bases. From germline, CDR1 is MDHEN and CDR2 SYDVKM. CDR3 nucleotide sequence: TGTGCCAGCAGTCTTGCGGGGGCTGCGACCCAGTACTTC. This gives the protein CASSLAGAATQYF.